The source of this T cell receptor beta chain is a study of shared clonotypes between healthy human individuals. Trimming cost V 2 bases and J 3 bases, with 31 bases left between them. Germline values: CDR1 WNHNN, CDR2 SYGVQD (reference sequence). CDR3 length: 21 residues. Naive CD8 populations comprised CD45RO-negative cells positively selected for CCR7, excluding terminally differentiated effector memory CD45RA+ cells. Profiled with immunoSEQ multiplex PCR; TCRdb holds only in-frame clones, not every one. The profile covers roughly 890,000 clones, with over 90% appearing a single time and about 24% taken by the ten largest.

Sequencing was carried out using naive CD8+ T cells sorted from blood. This chain uses TRBV10-1 with TRBJ1-1, with D possibly matching TRBD1 (6 bases). The clonotype originates from a man aged 30-40 years in good health. CDR3 residues: CASSEDRYMTESDPGYTEAFF. The CDR3 region has the DNA TGCGCCAGCAGTGAGGACAGGTATATGACGGAGTCCGACCCGGGATACACTGAAGCTTTCTTT.